The 13 T cell receptor beta chains in this list originate from one sample, sequenced in a study of response to subunit inactivated influenza vaccine. TCRdb reanalysed the RT-PCR reads using MiXCR and keeps one entry per CDR3 protein. This sample has about 240,000 distinct CDR3 sequences; 12% occur once, and the top ten carry 7.8%. Sequenced material: non-naive T cells sorted from PBMCs, taken less than 15 days before vaccination. The origin of the receptors is a man between 45 and 60 years old who received an inactivated influenza vaccine.

The chain joins TRBV29-1 to TRBJ2-1; 8 bases are a match to TRBD2. The CDR3 runs to 14 residues. Trimming at V came to 8 bases and at J to 6 bases, leaving 12 bases not matched to a gene. Germline CDR1 reads SQVTM; CDR2 reads ANQGSEA. The CDR3 sequence: CSSRRGGSGNEQFF. The CDR3 DNA follows: TGCAGCTCCCGACGGGGGGGCTCCGGCAATGAGCAGTTCTTC.

This sequence joins TRBV15 and TRBJ2-3; TRBD2 matches at 7 bases. J gave up 3 bases and V 4 bases, and 7 bases lay outside the gene matches. The CDR3 length is 15 residues. Germline CDR1 and CDR2: LNHNV and YYDKDF (reference sequence). This CDR3 reads CATSMGRADTDTQYF. CDR3 in DNA: TGTGCCACCAGCATGGGGAGGGCCGATACAGATACGCAGTATTTT.

This chain links TRBV3-1 with TRBJ1-1; tentatively, D is TRBD1 (5 bases). This CDR3 is 13 amino acids long. The V end was cut by 3 bases, the J end by 4 bases, with 9 bases between. Germline V gene sequence: CDR1 LGHDT, CDR2 YNNKEL (reference sequence). The CDR3 sequence is CASSHPGFTEAFF. CDR3 bases: TGTGCCAGCAGCCACCCAGGGTTCACTGAAGCTTTCTTT.

This clonotype has just a few counts. This sequence joins TRBV11-1 and TRBJ2-1; a weak D match, TRBD2 (6 bases). Germline CDR1 SGHAT, CDR2 FQDESV (reference sequence). The CDR3 consists of 17 residues. Trimming left V 5 bases short and J 1 base short, with 18 bases between. CDR3 sequence (DNA): TGTGCCAGCAGCCTTAGGAGGGGAATCGATTCCTACAATGAGCAGTTCTTC. Translated: CASSLRRGIDSYNEQFF.

Ten or more counts support this clonotype. This chain links TRBV15 with TRBJ2-2, with TRBD1 matching 8 bases. The CDR3 totals 14 residues. V was pared by 3 bases and J by 5 bases, with 2 bases of the junction left unmatched. CDR1 is LNHNV, CDR2 YYDKDF, per germline (reference sequence). The CDR3 sequence: CATSRDRVTGELFF. The CDR3 region has the DNA TGTGCCACCAGCAGGGACAGGGTAACCGGGGAGCTGTTTTTT. Drawing the rest from reference TRBV15 and TRBJ2-2, the complete variable domain is DAMVIQNPRYQVTQFGKPVTLSCSQTLNHNVMYWYQQKSSQAPKLLFHYYDKDFNNEADTPDNFQSRRPNTSFCFLDIRSPGLGDTAMYLCATSRDRVTGELFFGEGSRLTVL.

This rearrangement joins TRBV4-2 to TRBJ2-2; the D gene is possibly TRBD2 (5 bases). This CDR3 is 15 amino acids long. The V gene lost 0 bases and the J gene lost 6 bases, with 11 bases spanning the gap. Germline V gene lookup returns CDR1 LGHNA and CDR2 YNFKEQ. CDR3 DNA: TGTGCCAGCAGCCAAGATGAAGCGGTGGCCGGGGAGCTGTTTTTT. Protein: CASSQDEAVAGELFF.

The gene calls are TRBV6-1 and TRBJ2-1, with TRBD1 matching 9 bases. Trimming removed 6 bases from V and 4 bases from J; junction bases left unmatched: 7. CDR1 is MNHNS and CDR2 is SASEGT in the germline V gene. This CDR3 is built from 15 residues. The CDR3 region has the DNA TGTGCCAGCAGGACGGGACAGGGACTTTACAATGAGCAGTTCTTC. This translates into CASRTGQGLYNEQFF.

This clonotype has only a few counts. The chain has TRBV6-2 or TRBV6-3 and TRBJ2-6; D uncertain. The CDR3 extends over 13 amino acids. The germline V gene has CDR1 MNHEY and CDR2 SVGEGT. The V end lost 6 bases, the J end lost 1 base, and 4 bases lay between the germline ends. The CDR3, as DNA: TGTGCCAGCAGCCAGTCTGGGGCCAACGTCCTGACTTTC. Amino acids: CASSQSGANVLTF.

This chain joins TRBV20-1 and TRBJ1-2; 10 bases match TRBD1. Germline CDR1 is DFQATT and CDR2 is SNEGSKA (reference sequence). The CDR3 is made up of 12 amino acids. J lost 3 bases, V lost 7 bases, and 2 bases had no gene match. The CDR3 nucleotides read TGCAGTGTGACAGGGGGCGACTATGGCTACACCTTC. Protein: CSVTGGDYGYTF.

This clonotype was observed a handful of times. The chain couples TRBV4-1 to TRBJ2-3; D may be TRBD2 (6 bases). Trimming left V 6 bases short and J 3 bases short, with 13 bases between. This CDR3 contains 14 residues. Germline lookup yields CDR1 MGHRA and CDR2 YSYEKL. Here the CDR3 reads CASRPYLATDTQYF. In DNA form, the CDR3 reads TGCGCCAGCAGACCATATCTAGCGACAGATACGCAGTATTTT.

V gene TRBV20-1 combines with J gene TRBJ2-3; D may be TRBD1 or TRBD2 (5 bases each). V was pared by 2 bases and J by 5 bases, with 17 bases between. The CDR3 runs 15 residues. Germline V gives CDR1 DFQATT, CDR2 SNEGSKA (reference sequence). The CDR3 spells CSARQGGLEVDTQYF. CDR3 sequence (DNA): TGCAGTGCTAGACAGGGCGGGCTAGAGGTAGATACGCAGTATTTT.

This clonotype was picked up a small number of times. This rearrangement joins TRBV30 to TRBJ1-2; TRBD1 might be the D (5 bases). This CDR3 contains 12 residues. Germline values: CDR1 GTSNPN, CDR2 SVGIG (reference sequence). Between the trimmed V and J ends, which lost 8 bases and 4 bases, there was a span of 14 bases. The CDR3 loop reads CAGVGTVYGYTF. The CDR3 region has the DNA TGTGCCGGTGTGGGGACGGTCTATGGCTACACCTTC.

This clonotype was observed at least ten times. The CDR3 DNA reads as TGCAGTGCTAGACCTTTTGACAGGGGGTCCTACGAGCAGTACTTC. Translated, it gives CSARPFDRGSYEQYF. The chain links TRBV20-1 to TRBJ2-7; the match to TRBD1 covers 9 bases. Germline CDR1 and CDR2: DFQATT and SNEGSKA (reference sequence). The trim removed 2 bases at V and 1 base at J, leaving 6 bases unmatched. The CDR3 is made up of 15 amino acids.